The 20 T cell receptor beta chains below all came from one sample that was sequenced in a study of blood T cell repertoires in COVID-19. Sequencing was performed with immunoSEQ multiplex PCR; in TCRdb, only in-frame clones are kept and a portion is missing. The sample includes fewer than 250,000 clones, roughly 88% of them seen just once. The sequenced sample consisted of peripheral blood. These receptors came from a woman of 80 years or more with COVID-19, enrolled during active disease.

V usage is TRBV6-5 and J usage is TRBJ2-1, with D perhaps matching TRBD1 (5 bases). CDR1 is MNHEY, CDR2 SVGAGI, per germline. Trimming took 0 bases from V and 7 from J, leaving 13 bases between them. CDR3 length: 15 residues. CDR3 residues: CASSYSSSKGNEQFF. The CDR3, as DNA: TGTGCCAGCAGTTACTCGTCCTCAAAGGGGAATGAGCAGTTCTTC.

This CDR3 reads CASSYSGTIKTTEAFF. CDR3 sequence (DNA): TGTGCCAGCAGTTACTCCGGGACAATCAAGACCACTGAAGCTTTCTTT. The chain recombines TRBV6-5 with TRBJ1-1; D is possibly TRBD1 (6 bases). The V gene's germline CDR1 is MNHEY and CDR2 SVGAGI. This CDR3 is built from 16 residues. Trimming took 0 bases from V and 4 from J, leaving 15 bases between them.

The CDR3, as DNA: TGTGCCAGCACCTACGGTTTATTTAATTCACCCCTCCACTTT. This gives the protein CASTYGLFNSPLHF. The rearrangement joins TRBV28 to TRBJ1-6; D is ambiguous. Trimming shortened V by 7 bases and J by 6 bases, and 13 bases separated the two germline ends. This CDR3 comprises 14 residues. Germline CDR1 and CDR2: MDHEN and SYDVKM.

The rearrangement links TRBV4-1 to TRBJ1-5; unclear D gene. Germline CDR1 MGHRA, CDR2 YSYEKL. There are 14 residues in the CDR3. Trimming removed 1 base at V and 5 bases at J, with 9 bases between. In nucleotides, the CDR3 is TGCGCCAGCAGCCAAGGGCTCGAGGATCAGCCCCAGCATTTT. This encodes CASSQGLEDQPQHF.

This clone was detected only a few times. This chain joins TRBV6-5 and TRBJ1-6; possibly TRBD1 for D (6 bases). Germline V lookup: CDR1 MNHEY, CDR2 SVGAGI. This CDR3 contains 15 residues. V lost 6 bases, J lost 5 bases, and 14 bases lay in between. CDR3 sequence reads: CASRDSELNNSPLHF. Written as DNA, the CDR3 is TGTGCCAGCAGGGACAGCGAGCTAAATAATTCACCCCTCCACTTT.

This sequence joins TRBV28 and TRBJ1-2; tentative D call: TRBD1 (6 bases). The V end lost 4 bases, the J end lost 2 bases, and 14 bases lay between the germline ends. Germline V CDR1 and CDR2: MDHEN, SYDVKM. The CDR3 length is 15 residues. The CDR3 DNA sequence: TGTGCCAGCAGTTCCGTGGGGGGGCTAAACTATGGCTACACCTTC. Residues: CASSSVGGLNYGYTF.

This chain connects TRBV6-2 or TRBV6-3 to TRBJ2-3; 11 bases fit TRBD2. The CDR3 consists of 16 residues. The V and J ends lost 2 bases and 6 bases, in that order; junction bases with no gene match: 7. Germline CDR1 MNHEY, CDR2 SVGEGT. CDR3 nucleotide sequence: TGTGCCAGCAGTTACAAAACTAGCGGGGGCCGGGATACGCAGTATTTT. This translates into CASSYKTSGGRDTQYF.

The V and J genes are TRBV18 and TRBJ2-7; maybe TRBD2 (5 bases). Germline V CDR1 and CDR2: KGHSH, LQKENI. The CDR3 is made up of 13 amino acids. The V and J ends lost 6 bases and 6 bases respectively, with 15 bases between them. CDR3 bases: TGTGCCAGCTCTTACCAAGGAGGAACCGAGCAGTACGTC. Residues: CASSYQGGTEQYV.

J is TRBJ2-5 and V is TRBV19, with D unresolved. CDR1 is LNHDA and CDR2 is SQIVND in the germline V gene (reference sequence). The CDR3 contains 11 residues. V lost 4 bases to trimming and J lost 6 bases, with 6 bases between them. The CDR3 nucleotides read TGTGCCAGTAGTAGCCACAAGACCCAGTACTTC. Amino acid sequence: CASSSHKTQYF.

This clone was counted a single time. The chain uses TRBV6-5 and TRBJ2-5, with D possibly being TRBD2 (5 bases). CDR1 and CDR2 (germline): MNHEY, SVGAGI. The V end lost 7 bases, the J end lost 4 bases, and 7 bases lay between the germline ends. This CDR3 has 11 residues. The CDR3 is CASIGRETQYF. In nucleotides, the CDR3 is TGTGCCAGCATAGGGAGAGAGACCCAGTACTTC.

V and J are TRBV7-3 and TRBJ2-4; TRBD2 matches 9 bases. The CDR3 consists of 20 residues. Germline trimming cut 0 bases from V and 0 bases from J; bases unmatched to any gene: 12. CDR1 and CDR2 (germline): SGHTA, FQGTGA. The CDR3 reads CASSLTASRGGRIAKNIQYF. DNA for the CDR3: TGTGCCAGCAGCTTAACGGCCTCGCGGGGGGGCCGGATAGCCAAAAACATTCAGTACTTC.

CDR3 nucleotide sequence: TGTGCCAGCAGTGAACAGGGTCTTGTGGGCTACACCTTC. It is translated as CASSEQGLVGYTF. The rearrangement uses TRBV28 and TRBJ1-2, with D possibly TRBD1 on 6 matching bases. This CDR3 spans 13 amino acids. Germline V gene sequence: CDR1 MDHEN, CDR2 SYDVKM. The V end lost 5 bases, the J end lost 8 bases, and 15 bases lay between the germline ends.

This sequence joins TRBV6-5 and TRBJ2-2; 7 bases fit TRBD1. Trimming at V came to 5 bases and at J to 1 base, leaving 4 bases not matched to a gene. The germline V gene encodes CDR1 MNHEY and CDR2 SVGAGI. CDR3 length: 15 residues. The CDR3 region is CASSPRQGNTGELFF. The CDR3 nucleotides read TGTGCCAGCAGTCCGCGACAGGGGAACACCGGGGAGCTGTTTTTT.

This chain uses TRBV10-3 with TRBJ1-1; a weak D match, TRBD1 (6 bases). The CDR3 runs to 13 residues. Trimming shortened V by 5 bases and J by 1 base, and 8 bases separated the two germline ends. In germline, CDR1 is ENHRY, CDR2 SYGVKD. CDR3 DNA: TGTGCCATCAGTTTCAGGGGGAACACTGAAGCTTTCTTT. It specifies CAISFRGNTEAFF.

The chain has TRBV7-9 and TRBJ1-6; TRBD1 might be the D (5 bases). The CDR3 totals 16 residues. Per germline, CDR1 SEHNR and CDR2 FQNEAQ (reference sequence). Trimming took off 8 bases at V and 9 bases at J, with 23 bases between the two ends. CDR3 protein: CASDKAGGVGASPLHF. In DNA form, the CDR3 reads TGTGCCAGCGATAAGGCGGGCGGGGTAGGGGCTTCACCCCTCCACTTT. The variable domain in full, with the rest retrieved from reference TRBV7-9 and TRBJ1-6, is DTGVSQNPRHKITKRGQNVTFRCDPISEHNRLYWYRQTLGQGPEFLTYFQNEAQLEKSRLLSDRFSAERPKGSFSTLEIQRTEQGDSAMYLCASDKAGGVGASPLHFGNGTRLTVT.

J is TRBJ1-2 and V is TRBV3-1 (or the pseudogene TRBV3-2), with 9 positions matching TRBD1. Germline-derived CDR1 and CDR2 are LGHDT and YNNKEL (reference sequence). The V segment lost 1 base and the J segment 8 bases; nucleotides outside the gene matches: 5. The CDR3 spans 14 residues. Written as DNA, the CDR3 is TGTGCCAGCAGCCAAGTGAGGACAGGGGAAGGCTACACCTTC. Protein sequence: CASSQVRTGEGYTF.

This chain links TRBV24-1 with TRBJ2-5; D may be TRBD1 (6 bases). Between the trimmed V and J ends, which lost 1 base and 5 bases, there was a span of 10 bases. This CDR3 spans 14 amino acids. Looked up from germline, CDR1 is KGHDR and CDR2 is SFDVKD. The CDR3 spells CATSDLSQGETQYF. The CDR3 coding sequence is TGTGCCACCAGTGATTTAAGCCAGGGGGAGACCCAGTACTTC.

The chain combines TRBV3-1 (or the pseudogene TRBV3-2) with TRBJ1-1; D gene ambiguous. The V gene lost 0 bases and the J gene lost 0 bases, with 20 bases spanning the gap. The CDR3 covers 19 residues. Per germline, CDR1 LGHDT and CDR2 YNNKEL (reference sequence). CDR3 amino acids: CASSQDTAGPTRVNTEAFF. CDR3 bases: TGTGCCAGCAGCCAAGATACTGCTGGCCCCACTCGGGTGAACACTGAAGCTTTCTTT.

The gene calls are TRBV5-6 and TRBJ2-5, with 7 nucleotides matching TRBD1. Per germline, CDR1 SGHDT and CDR2 YYEEEE. The CDR3 is 14 amino acids. The junction had 11 bases not matched to a gene; V was cut back by 4 bases and J by 8 bases. The CDR3 DNA reads as TGTGCCAGCAGCCGAACCGGGGACAGCGATACCCAGTACTTC. The encoded protein is CASSRTGDSDTQYF.

The chain combines TRBV6-5 with TRBJ2-2; 15 nucleotides match TRBD2. The germline V gene encodes CDR1 MNHEY and CDR2 SVGAGI. V shed 10 bases, J shed 9 bases, and the junction held 6 bases outside the gene matches. The CDR3 extends over 14 amino acids. CDR3 bases: TGTGCCACCAGGACTAGCGGGGGGGGTCGGGAGCTGTTTTTT. Translating gives CATRTSGGGRELFF.